This T cell receptor beta chain was sequenced during a study of blood T cell repertoires in COVID-19. The overall study: From the United States, Italy and Spain came samples of acute and convalescent COVID-19.

This CDR3 region has 18 residues. Germline CDR1 and CDR2: SGHTA and FQGNSA. After removal of 0 bases from V and 4 bases from J, the junction contained 12 bases not matched to a gene. The data were produced by immunoSEQ multiplex PCR, yet TCRdb's version contains in-frame clones alone and is incomplete. The table records roughly 350,000 clones, 92% of them present only once. J is TRBJ1-3 and V is TRBV7-2; 7 bases line up with TRBD1. Sequencing was carried out using PBMCs or T cells enriched from blood (not recorded which). The clonotype comes from a woman in her 30s who had recovered from COVID-19. The CDR3 protein is CASSLAQNRQGGGNTIYF. CDR3 coding DNA: TGTGCCAGCAGCTTAGCACAAAACCGACAGGGCGGAGGAAACACCATATATTTT.